The 12 T cell receptor beta chains given below trace back to one sample, sequenced in a study of blood T cell repertoires in COVID-19. Here immunoSEQ multiplex PCR was the method, and the copy in TCRdb shows in-frame clones only, minus some. The sample lists roughly 200,000 clones, roughly 87% occurring once. The sample consisted of PBMCs or T cells enriched from blood (not recorded which). The origin of the receptors is a man between 18 and 35 years old with acute COVID-19.

This clone was seen a few times. The chain carries TRBV6-1 and TRBJ2-3; D is ambiguous. CDR1 and CDR2 from the germline V gene are MNHNS and SASEGT. V was cut by 3 bases and J by 4 bases, with 5 bases left in between. The CDR3 contains 12 residues. CDR3 sequence reads: CASSDQADTQYF. DNA for the CDR3: TGTGCCAGCAGTGATCAGGCAGATACGCAGTATTTT.

The chain combines TRBV24-1 with TRBJ2-2, with TRBD1 identical over 10 bases. CDR3 size: 16 residues. V shed 4 bases and J 6 bases; nucleotides not matched to a gene: 7. CDR1 is KGHDR and CDR2 is SFDVKD in the germline V gene. DNA of the CDR3: TGTGCCACCAGTGACCGCGACAGGGGGCTAGCCGGGGAGCTGTTTTTT. It specifies CATSDRDRGLAGELFF.

The chain carries TRBV28 and TRBJ1-3; D is unresolved. This CDR3 is 16 amino acids long. The germline CDR1 and CDR2 sequences are MDHEN and SYDVKM. Trimming pared 7 bases from V and 0 bases from J, leaving 16 bases between. The CDR3 region is CASTPPGVGSGNTIYF. For the CDR3, the DNA is TGTGCCAGCACTCCCCCCGGGGTAGGCTCTGGAAACACCATATATTTT.

V usage is TRBV29-1 and J usage is TRBJ2-1; tentative D call: TRBD2 (6 bases). V lost 2 bases, J lost 10 bases, and 12 bases lay in between. CDR1 SQVTM and CDR2 ANQGSEA come from the germline V gene. CDR3 length: 12 residues. In DNA form, the CDR3 reads TGCAGCGTTGAACACCGGCGGGGCGAGCAGTTCTTC. This translates into CSVEHRRGEQFF.

This chain joins TRBV25-1 and TRBJ1-6; D unresolved. The CDR3 length is 13 residues. CDR1 MGHDK and CDR2 SYGVNS come from the germline V gene. The ends were cut back, 0 bases at V and 9 bases at J, with 6 bases in the middle. CDR3 sequence: CASSEYSGSPLHF. The CDR3 region has the DNA TGTGCCAGCAGTGAATATTCGGGTTCACCCCTCCACTTT.

The chain joins TRBV10-1 to TRBJ2-1; 14 positions match TRBD2. J lost 4 bases, V lost 5 bases, and 7 bases had no gene match. This CDR3 is built from 17 residues. The germline gives CDR1 WNHNN, CDR2 SYGVQD (reference sequence). In nucleotides, the CDR3 is TGCGCCAGCAGTAAAGGGGGACTAGCGGGAGTGTACAATGAGCAGTTCTTC. Translated: CASSKGGLAGVYNEQFF.

The rearrangement joins TRBV4-1 to TRBJ2-7; 7 bases are shared with TRBD2. V gave up 3 bases and J gave up 2 bases; unmatched junction bases: 13. The CDR3 runs to 17 residues. From germline, CDR1 is MGHRA and CDR2 YSYEKL. This CDR3 is CASSQQDSRTSPYEQYF. The CDR3 nucleotides are TGCGCCAGCAGCCAGCAGGACTCCCGGACTAGTCCCTACGAGCAGTACTTC.

This chain links TRBV18 with TRBJ2-1; 9 bases map to TRBD1. The CDR3 consists of 17 residues. Looked up from germline, CDR1 is KGHSH and CDR2 is LQKENI. The trim removed 6 bases at V and 4 bases at J, leaving 13 bases unmatched. The CDR3 bases are TGTGCCAGCTCCCCCGATCCCGGACAGGGGAAGTACAATGAGCAGTTCTTC. This encodes CASSPDPGQGKYNEQFF.

The chain couples TRBV28 to TRBJ2-5; maybe TRBD1 (5 bases). Germline V lookup: CDR1 MDHEN, CDR2 SYDVKM. The CDR3 has 13 amino acids. Trimming left V 3 bases short and J 3 bases short, with 8 bases between. DNA of the CDR3: TGTGCCAGCAGTTTGGGCAGGGAAGAGACCCAGTACTTC. Its protein is CASSLGREETQYF. The full variable domain, rest sourced from reference TRBV28 and TRBJ2-5, is DVKVTQSSRYLVKRTGEKVFLECVQDMDHENMFWYRQDPGLGLRLIYFSYDVKMKEKGDIPEGYSVSREKKERFSLILESASTNQTSMYLCASSLGREETQYFGPGTRLLVL.

For this clone: One end of the junction varies from germline; a read error may be responsible. This sequence joins TRBV7-7 and TRBJ2-5; 7 bases align to TRBD2. Germline-derived CDR1 and CDR2 are SSHAT and FNYEAQ (reference sequence). The CDR3 sequence is 16 residues long. The DNA for the CDR3 is TGTGCTAGCAGCTTACGTTCGGGAGGCCTCGGTGAGACCCAGTACTTC. Translated, it gives CASSLRSGGLGETQYF.

V and J are TRBV11-2 and TRBJ2-3; TRBD2 aligns across 13 bases. Trimming at V came to 4 bases and at J to 3 bases, leaving 4 bases not matched to a gene. CDR1 is SGHAT and CDR2 is FQNNGV in the germline V gene. The CDR3 length is 16 residues. The CDR3, as DNA: TGTGCCAGCAGCTCCTGGACTAGCGGGAGTACAGATACGCAGTATTTT. As protein: CASSSWTSGSTDTQYF. Filled out from reference TRBV11-2 and TRBJ2-3, the complete variable domain reads EAGVAQSPRYKIIEKRQSVAFWCNPISGHATLYWYQQILGQGPKLLIQFQNNGVVDDSQLPKDRFSAERLKGVDSTLKIQPAKLEDSAVYLCASSSWTSGSTDTQYFGPGTRLTVL.

The V and J genes are TRBV2 and TRBJ2-6; 8 nucleotides agree with TRBD1. The germline V gene encodes CDR1 SNHLY and CDR2 FYNNEI. J lost 2 bases, V lost 5 bases, and 5 bases had no gene match. The CDR3 runs 16 residues. CDR3 coding DNA: TGTGCCAGCAGTTCGGACAGGGCTACTGGGGCCAACGTCCTGACTTTC. Amino acids: CASSSDRATGANVLTF.